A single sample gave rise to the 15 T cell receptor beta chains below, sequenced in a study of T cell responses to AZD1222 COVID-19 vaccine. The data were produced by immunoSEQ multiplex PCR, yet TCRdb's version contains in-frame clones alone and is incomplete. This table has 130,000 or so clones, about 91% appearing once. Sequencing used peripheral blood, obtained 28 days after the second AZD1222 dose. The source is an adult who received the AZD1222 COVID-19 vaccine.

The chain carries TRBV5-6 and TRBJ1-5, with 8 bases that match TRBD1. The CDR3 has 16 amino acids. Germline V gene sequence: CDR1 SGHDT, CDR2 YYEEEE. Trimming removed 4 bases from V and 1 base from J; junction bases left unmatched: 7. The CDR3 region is CASSRTGTRSNQPQHF. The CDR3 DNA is TGTGCCAGCAGCCGGACAGGGACGAGGAGCAATCAGCCCCAGCATTTT.

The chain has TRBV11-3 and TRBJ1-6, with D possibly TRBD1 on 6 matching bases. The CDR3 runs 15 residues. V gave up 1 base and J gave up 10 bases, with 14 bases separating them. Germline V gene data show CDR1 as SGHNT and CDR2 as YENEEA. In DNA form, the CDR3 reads TGTGCCAGCAGCTTAGGCGTGGGGGCTTGGTCACCCCTCCACTTT. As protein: CASSLGVGAWSPLHF. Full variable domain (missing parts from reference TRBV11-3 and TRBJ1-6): EAGVVQSPRYKIIEKKQPVAFWCNPISGHNTLYWYLQNLGQGPELLIRYENEEAVDDSQLPKDRFSAERLKGVDSTLKIQPAELGDSAVYLCASSLGVGAWSPLHFGNGTRLTVT.

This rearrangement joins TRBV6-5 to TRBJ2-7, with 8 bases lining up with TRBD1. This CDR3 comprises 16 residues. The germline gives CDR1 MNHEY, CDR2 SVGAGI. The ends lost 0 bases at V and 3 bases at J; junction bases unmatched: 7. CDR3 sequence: CASSYSRTGLNYEQYF. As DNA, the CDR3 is TGTGCCAGCAGTTACTCTCGGACAGGGCTGAACTACGAGCAGTACTTC.

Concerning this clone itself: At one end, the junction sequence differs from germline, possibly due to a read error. CDR3 amino acids: CASSLGLARETQYF. Here the CDR3 DNA reads TGTGCTAGCAGCCTAGGACTAGCCCGGGAGACCCAGTACTTC. The chain recombines TRBV7-7 with TRBJ2-5; 8 nucleotides align to TRBD2. CDR3 length: 14 amino acids. Germline-derived CDR1 and CDR2 are SSHAT and FNYEAQ (reference sequence). The entire variable domain, with the rest obtained from reference TRBV7-7 and TRBJ2-5, is as follows: GAGVSQSPRYKVTKRGQDVTLRCDPISSHATLYWYQQALGQGPEFLTYFNYEAQPDKSGLPSDRFSAERPEGSISTLTIQRTEQRDSAMYRCASSLGLARETQYFGPGTRLLVL.

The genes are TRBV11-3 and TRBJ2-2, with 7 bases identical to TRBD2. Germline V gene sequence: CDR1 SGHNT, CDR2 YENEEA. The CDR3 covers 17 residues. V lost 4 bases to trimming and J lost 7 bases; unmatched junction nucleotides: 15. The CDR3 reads CASSSIPGRVVSGELFF. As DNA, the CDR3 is TGTGCCAGCAGCTCTATACCGGGGAGGGTCGTCAGCGGGGAGCTGTTTTTT.

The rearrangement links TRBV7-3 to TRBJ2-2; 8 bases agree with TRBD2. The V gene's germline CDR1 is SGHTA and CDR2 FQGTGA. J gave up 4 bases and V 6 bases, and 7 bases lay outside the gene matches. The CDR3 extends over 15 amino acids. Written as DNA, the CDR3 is TGTGCCAGCAGGGCCGCGGGAGGACCCACCGGGGAGCTGTTTTTT. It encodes CASRAAGGPTGELFF.

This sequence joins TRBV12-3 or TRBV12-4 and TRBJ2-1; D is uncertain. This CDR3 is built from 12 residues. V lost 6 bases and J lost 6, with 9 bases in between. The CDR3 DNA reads TGTGCCAGCAGCTTACAGTTCAATGAGCAGTTCTTC. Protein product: CASSLQFNEQFF.

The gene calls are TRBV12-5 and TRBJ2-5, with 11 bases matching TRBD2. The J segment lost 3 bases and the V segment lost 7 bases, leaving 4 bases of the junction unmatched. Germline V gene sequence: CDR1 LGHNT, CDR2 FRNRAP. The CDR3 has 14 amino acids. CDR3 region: CASAPGLAEETQYF. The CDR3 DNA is TGTGCTAGTGCCCCGGGACTAGCGGAAGAGACCCAGTACTTC. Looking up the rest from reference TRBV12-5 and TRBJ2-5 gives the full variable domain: DARVTQTPRHKVTEMGQEVTMRCQPILGHNTVFWYRQTMMQGLELLAYFRNRAPLDDSGMPKDRFSAEMPDATLATLKIQPSEPRDSAVYFCASAPGLAEETQYFGPGTRLLVL.

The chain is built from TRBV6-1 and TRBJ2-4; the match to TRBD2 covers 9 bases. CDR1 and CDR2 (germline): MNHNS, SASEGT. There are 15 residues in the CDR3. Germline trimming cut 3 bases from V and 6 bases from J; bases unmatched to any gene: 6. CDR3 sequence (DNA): TGTGCCAGCAGTGAGCGGGAGGGCCTTTCAAACATTCAGTACTTC. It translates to CASSEREGLSNIQYF.

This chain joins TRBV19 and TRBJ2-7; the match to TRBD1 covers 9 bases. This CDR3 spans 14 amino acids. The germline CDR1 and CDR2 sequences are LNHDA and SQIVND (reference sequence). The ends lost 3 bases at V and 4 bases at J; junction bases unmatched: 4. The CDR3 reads CASSIGDREYEQYF. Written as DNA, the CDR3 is TGTGCCAGTAGTATTGGGGACAGGGAATACGAGCAGTACTTC.

The CDR3: CASSNTEAFF. The DNA for the CDR3 is TGTGCCAGCAGCAACACTGAAGCTTTCTTT. The chain links TRBV21-1 to TRBJ1-1. TRBV21-1 is a listed pseudogene. This CDR3 is 10 amino acids long.

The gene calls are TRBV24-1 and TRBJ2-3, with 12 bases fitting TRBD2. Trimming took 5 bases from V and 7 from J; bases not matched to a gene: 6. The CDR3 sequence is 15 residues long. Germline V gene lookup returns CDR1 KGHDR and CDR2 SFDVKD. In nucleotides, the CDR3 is TGTGCCACCAGTGCCTCGACTAGCGGGAGTTATACGCAGTATTTT. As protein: CATSASTSGSYTQYF.

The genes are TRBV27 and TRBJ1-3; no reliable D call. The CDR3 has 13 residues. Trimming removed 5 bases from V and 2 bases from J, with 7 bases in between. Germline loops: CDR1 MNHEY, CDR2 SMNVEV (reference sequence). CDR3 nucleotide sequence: TGTGCCAGCAGTCCTAATGCTGGAAACACCATATATTTT. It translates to CASSPNAGNTIYF.

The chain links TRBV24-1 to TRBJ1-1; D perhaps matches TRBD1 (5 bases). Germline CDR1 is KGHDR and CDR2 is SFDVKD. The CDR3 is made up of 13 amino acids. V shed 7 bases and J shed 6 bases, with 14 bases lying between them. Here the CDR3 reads CATRGPNGAEAFF. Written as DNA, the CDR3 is TGTGCCACCAGGGGACCTAATGGCGCTGAAGCTTTCTTT.

CDR3: CASSSGQGGYDGYTF. CDR3 sequence (DNA): TGCGCCAGCAGCTCTGGACAGGGGGGATATGACGGCTACACCTTC. The gene calls are TRBV5-1 and TRBJ1-2, with 10 bases identical to TRBD1. The germline V gene encodes CDR1 SGHRS and CDR2 YFSETQ. V trimming: 3 bases; J trimming: 8 bases; junction bases outside the gene matches: 10. CDR3 length: 15 amino acids.